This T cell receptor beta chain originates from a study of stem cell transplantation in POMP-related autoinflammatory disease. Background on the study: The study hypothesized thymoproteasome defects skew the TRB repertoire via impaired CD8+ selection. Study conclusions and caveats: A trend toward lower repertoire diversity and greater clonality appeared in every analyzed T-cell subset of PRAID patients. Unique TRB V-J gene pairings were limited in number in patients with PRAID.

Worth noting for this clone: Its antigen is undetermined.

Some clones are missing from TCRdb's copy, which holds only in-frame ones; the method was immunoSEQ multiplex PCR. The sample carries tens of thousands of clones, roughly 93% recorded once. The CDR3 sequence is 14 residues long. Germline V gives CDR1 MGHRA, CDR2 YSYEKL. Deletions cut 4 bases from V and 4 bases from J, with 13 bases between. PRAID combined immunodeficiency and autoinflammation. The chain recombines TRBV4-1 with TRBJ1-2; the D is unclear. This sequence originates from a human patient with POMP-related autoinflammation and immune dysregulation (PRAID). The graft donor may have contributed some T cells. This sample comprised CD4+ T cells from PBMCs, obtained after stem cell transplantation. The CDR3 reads CASSLPGALYGYTF. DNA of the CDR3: TGCGCCAGCAGCCTTCCAGGAGCTCTCTATGGCTACACCTTC.